The 14 T cell receptor beta chains below all came from one sample that was sequenced in a study of CD8 T cells in ankylosing spondylitis. TCRdb re-analysed the 5' RACE reads in MiXCR, keeping a single row per CDR3 protein. This table holds about 190,000 distinct CDR3 sequences, 13% found once. What was sequenced was blood, either unsorted or a sorted T cell fraction (not recorded which). Source of these receptors: a female donor with ankylosing spondylitis or in good health (not recorded which).

This clonotype was recorded a few times. The gene calls are TRBV29-1 and TRBJ2-7; D might be TRBD1 (6 bases). CDR3 length: 13 residues. The V gene lost 4 bases and the J gene lost 3 bases, with 13 bases spanning the gap. Germline CDR1 and CDR2: SQVTM and ANQGSEA. The CDR3 region has the DNA TGCAGCGTTGGACAGGCCCTTGACTACGAGCAGTACTTC. This sequence encodes CSVGQALDYEQYF.

This clonotype was counted ten times or more. V and J are TRBV19 and TRBJ1-5; no clear D gene. V dropped 3 bases and J dropped 2 bases, with 11 bases sitting between them. Germline V gene lookup returns CDR1 LNHDA and CDR2 SQIVND (reference sequence). This CDR3 region has 15 residues. CDR3 amino acids: CASSIRAGGNQPQHF. The CDR3 DNA reads TGTGCCAGTAGTATCCGGGCGGGAGGCAATCAGCCCCAGCATTTT. The whole variable domain, remainder taken from reference TRBV19 and TRBJ1-5, is DGGITQSPKYLFRKEGQNVTLSCEQNLNHDAMYWYRQDPGQGLRLIYYSQIVNDFQKGDIAEGYSVSREKKESFPLTVTSAQKNPTAFYLCASSIRAGGNQPQHFGDGTRLSIL.

J is TRBJ2-7 and V is TRBV6-2 or TRBV6-3; TRBD1 agrees at 7 bases. Germline V gene sequence: CDR1 MNHEY, CDR2 SVGEGT. The CDR3 totals 15 residues. V shed 2 bases and J 3 bases; nucleotides not matched to a gene: 7. This CDR3 is CASSYPRTGDYEQYF. The CDR3 coding sequence is TGTGCCAGCAGTTACCCGAGGACAGGAGACTACGAGCAGTACTTC.

Only a few counts were recorded for this clonotype. The rearrangement joins TRBV12-3 or TRBV12-4 to TRBJ2-7; the D is unclear. The V and J ends lost 1 base and 3 bases respectively, with 4 bases between them. This CDR3 spans 12 amino acids. The DNA of the CDR3 is TGTGCCAGCAGTTTAGAGATCTACGAGCAGTACTTC. It yields the protein CASSLEIYEQYF.

This clonotype was counted many times. The chain is built from TRBV20-1 and TRBJ2-3, with 8 bases lining up with TRBD2. The CDR3 totals 14 residues. CDR1 and CDR2 (germline): DFQATT, SNEGSKA (reference sequence). J gave up 3 bases and V 3 bases, and 5 bases lay outside the gene matches. This CDR3 is CSASSGGATDTQYF. DNA of the CDR3: TGCAGTGCTAGTTCCGGGGGGGCTACAGATACGCAGTATTTT.

This clonotype showed up many times. The chain joins TRBV24-1 to TRBJ2-1, with 8 bases that match TRBD2. Losses at the gene ends were 3 bases for V and 9 bases for J; bases not matched to a gene: 9. The CDR3 totals 15 residues. From germline, CDR1 is KGHDR and CDR2 SFDVKD. The DNA of the CDR3 is TGTGCCACCAGTGATCCGGGACTAGTTGTTAGTGAGCAGTTCTTC. Protein sequence: CATSDPGLVVSEQFF.

V is TRBV11-1 and J is TRBJ2-1, with unresolved D. The germline gives CDR1 SGHAT, CDR2 FQDESV (reference sequence). CDR3 length: 15 residues. V lost 3 bases and J 4 bases, leaving 13 bases between the germline ends. The CDR3 spells CASSFLVSSYNEQFF. The CDR3 bases are TGTGCCAGCAGCTTCTTAGTCAGTTCGTACAATGAGCAGTTCTTC.

This clonotype appeared many times. Here the CDR3 DNA reads TGCGCCAGCAGCTTGGGGACAGCTTTTGGAAACACCATATATTTT. Amino acids: CASSLGTAFGNTIYF. J is TRBJ1-3 and V is TRBV5-1; maybe TRBD1 (6 bases). The CDR3 has 15 amino acids. The germline gives CDR1 SGHRS, CDR2 YFSETQ. V was clipped by 0 bases and J by 3 bases, with 10 bases between them.

This clonotype was detected many times. The chain recombines TRBV18 with TRBJ2-5; D is uncertain. This CDR3 has 13 amino acids. The germline V gene has CDR1 KGHSH and CDR2 LQKENI. V was clipped by 8 bases and J by 0 bases, with 10 bases between them. CDR3 amino acids: CASQNGHQETQYF. The CDR3 nucleotides are TGTGCCAGCCAGAACGGCCACCAAGAGACCCAGTACTTC.

This clonotype occurred many times. The chain carries TRBV27 and TRBJ2-7, with D perhaps matching TRBD1 (5 bases). This CDR3 contains 15 residues. Germline V gives CDR1 MNHEY, CDR2 SMNVEV (reference sequence). V shed 0 bases and J shed 2 bases, with 11 bases lying between them. The CDR3 region has the DNA TGTGCCAGCAGTTTATCGAGTCAGGGCCCCTACGAGCAGTACTTC. This sequence encodes CASSLSSQGPYEQYF.

The chain couples TRBV20-1 to TRBJ2-7, with 12 bases identical to TRBD1. V trimming: 6 bases; J trimming: 4 bases; junction bases outside the gene matches: 13. The CDR3 is 16 amino acids. Germline V gives CDR1 DFQATT, CDR2 SNEGSKA (reference sequence). CDR3 nucleotide sequence: TGCAGTGCCACCCCCGGGACAGGGGGCTCGGGTTACGAGCAGTACTTC. It encodes CSATPGTGGSGYEQYF.

This clonotype has just a few counts. The V gene is TRBV25-1, the J gene TRBJ2-7; no reliable D call. The length of the CDR3 is 14 residues. V was pared by 1 base and J by 2 bases, with 9 bases between. CDR1 MGHDK and CDR2 SYGVNS come from the germline V gene. CDR3 DNA: TGTGCCAGCAGTGAATCCGGACGGACCTACGAGCAGTACTTC. Its protein is CASSESGRTYEQYF.

This clonotype was counted only a few times. The chain links TRBV7-2 to TRBJ2-1; D call uncertain. Germline loops: CDR1 SGHTA, CDR2 FQGNSA. This CDR3 contains 13 residues. The germline V and J ends were trimmed by 2 bases and 7 bases, with 9 bases remaining between them. CDR3 residues: CASSLSLMNEQFF. CDR3 in DNA: TGTGCCAGCAGCTTATCCCTTATGAATGAGCAGTTCTTC.

The sample holds many counts of this clonotype. V and J are TRBV7-2 and TRBJ2-7; TRBD2 aligns across 7 bases. The junction had 8 bases not matched to a gene; V was cut back by 2 bases and J by 1 base. Germline V gene data show CDR1 as SGHTA and CDR2 as FQGNSA. The CDR3 loop spans 16 amino acids. CDR3 nucleotides: TGTGCCAGCAGCTTAAGATCCAGCGGGGTATCCTACGAGCAGTACTTC. It codes for CASSLRSSGVSYEQYF. Full variable domain (remainder filled in from reference TRBV7-2 and TRBJ2-7): GAGVSQSPSNKVTEKGKDVELRCDPISGHTALYWYRQSLGQGLEFLIYFQGNSAPDKSGLPSDRFSAERTGGSVSTLTIQRTQQEDSAVYLCASSLRSSGVSYEQYFGPGTRLTVT.